The 8 T cell receptor beta chains below all came from one sample that was sequenced in a study of blood T cell repertoires in COVID-19. Some clones are missing from TCRdb's copy, which holds only in-frame ones; the method was immunoSEQ multiplex PCR. This table holds about 180,000 clones, approximately 88% found once. The sample consisted of peripheral blood. The receptors originated from a woman in her twenties or thirties with acute or convalescent COVID-19.

This CDR3 reads CASSLAQGEKLFF. DNA of the CDR3: TGTGCCAGCAGTTTAGCACAGGGAGAAAAACTGTTTTTT. The chain couples TRBV12-3 or TRBV12-4 to TRBJ1-4; maybe TRBD1 (6 bases). Trimming removed 0 bases at V and 8 bases at J, with 7 bases between. The length of the CDR3 is 13 residues.

A few counts support this clone. The J gene is TRBJ2-1, the V gene TRBV24-1, with 10 bases lining up with TRBD2. Germline V gives CDR1 KGHDR, CDR2 SFDVKD. V shed 9 bases and J 7 bases; nucleotides not matched to a gene: 5. CDR3 size: 13 residues. The CDR3 loop is CATGTSERNEQFF. The CDR3 DNA follows: TGTGCCACCGGGACTAGCGAGAGGAATGAGCAGTTCTTC.

This clone was recorded once. The chain carries TRBV5-1 and TRBJ1-4; TRBD1 matches 8 bases. The CDR3 loop spans 15 amino acids. Germline lookup yields CDR1 SGHRS and CDR2 YFSETQ. V gave up 4 bases and J gave up 8 bases; unmatched junction bases: 10. The CDR3 sequence: CASSLATGTGEKLFF. The CDR3 DNA follows: TGCGCCAGCAGCCTGGCGACAGGGACAGGAGAAAAACTGTTTTTT.

The genes are TRBV28 and TRBJ2-7, with TRBD1 matching 10 bases. There are 15 residues in the CDR3. With V trimmed by 5 bases and J by 4 bases, 8 bases remained unmatched. CDR1 and CDR2 (germline): MDHEN, SYDVKM. This CDR3 reads CASSTPGQGLYEQYF. CDR3 DNA sequence: TGTGCCAGCAGTACTCCGGGACAGGGGCTTTACGAGCAGTACTTC.

The genes are TRBV30 and TRBJ1-2; D is ambiguous. Trimming cost V 7 bases and J 4 bases, with 31 bases left between them. Germline-derived CDR1 and CDR2 are GTSNPN and SVGIG (reference sequence). The CDR3 runs to 18 residues. The chain's CDR3 is CAFLGSAKMGGGGYGYTF. The CDR3, as DNA: TGTGCCTTCCTTGGTTCAGCCAAAATGGGAGGAGGAGGCTATGGCTACACCTTC.

The rearrangement joins TRBV5-1 to TRBJ2-2; 8 nucleotides match TRBD1. CDR3 length equals 13 residues. The V gene's germline CDR1 is SGHRS and CDR2 YFSETQ. Germline trimming cut 9 bases from V and 4 bases from J; bases unmatched to any gene: 5. CDR3 DNA sequence: TGCGCCACCGGACAGGGTTCCACCGGGGAGCTGTTTTTT. Translation: CATGQGSTGELFF.

The J gene is TRBJ2-1, the V gene TRBV30; 8 nucleotides line up with TRBD2. Trimming at V came to 5 bases and at J to 0 bases, leaving 3 bases not matched to a gene. The CDR3 runs 14 residues. CDR1 and CDR2 (germline): GTSNPN, SVGIG (reference sequence). CDR3 sequence reads: CAWVREGSYNEQFF. The CDR3 DNA reads TGTGCCTGGGTTCGGGAGGGCTCCTACAATGAGCAGTTCTTC.

The chain is built from TRBV7-8 and TRBJ2-5; tentative D call: TRBD1 (5 bases). Germline CDR1 SGHVS, CDR2 FQNEAQ. This CDR3 contains 16 residues. The germline V and J ends were trimmed by 5 bases and 6 bases, with 22 bases remaining between them. The CDR3 region has the DNA TGTGCCAGCAGCCATCTGAGACAGCCCAGACTTCAGACCCAGTACTTC. Its translation is CASSHLRQPRLQTQYF.